This T cell receptor (beta chain) was sequenced during a study of OX40 agonist ivuxolimab in advanced cancers. In the study overall: Patients were treated with ivuxolimab, an agonistic anti-OX40 (CD134) antibody. Earlier anti-PD-1, anti-PD-L1 or anti-CTLA-4 therapy was permitted; over 35% had received some. Mean age 60 years, range about 20 to 85; 82.7% male.

The table came from immunoSEQ multiplex PCR; TCRdb's copy has only in-frame clones and leaves some out. The sample holds 100,000 or so clones; about nine tenths are singletons and the top ten take 0.31%. Comments on this clone: The antigen is undetermined.

The study's findings and limits: The CD4+ and CD8+ T cells in the blood had expanded clonally by week 6 at 0.1 to 3.0 mg/kg.

From germline, CDR1 is SGHTA and CDR2 FQGNSA. Trimming cost V 5 bases and J 4 bases; bases outside gene matches: 7. There are 14 residues in the CDR3. The sample here was CD4+ or CD8+ T cells sorted from blood, taken in a trial of the OX40 agonist ivuxolimab. The origin of this receptor is an adult with an advanced solid tumor such as melanoma, head and neck, liver or kidney cancer. The chain joins TRBV7-2 to TRBJ2-5, with TRBD2 matching 7 bases. The CDR3 sequence is CASSPGRAGETQYF. DNA of the CDR3: TGTGCCAGCAGCCCGGGGAGGGCGGGAGAGACCCAGTACTTC.